A selection of T cell receptor beta chains follows, all from one sample in a study of long-term antiretroviral therapy in people with HIV. TCRdb's copy holds only in-frame clones and misses some; the assay was immunoSEQ multiplex PCR. The sample consists of 15,000 to 20,000 clones, 76% of them appearing once. The material sequenced was unsorted PBMCs, taken nearly 2.6 years before starting antiretroviral therapy. The receptor source for this set is a woman aged 45-65 years with HIV. Both conserved end residues are trimmed from each CDR3. Each record gives: V gene, J gene, clone size, CDR3 protein. Rows may omit the clone size; those that give it use once, few, many or a size class.

TRBV9,TRBJ2-2,.,ASSVGRGGRTGELF
TRBV5-4,TRBJ1-1,once,ASSLGVGGKAEAF
TRBV30,TRBJ1-1,.,AWSVVTGGTMNTEAF
TRBV9,TRBJ1-2,.,ASSARGQGGYGYT
TRBV6-5,TRBJ1-3,.,ASSRGLSSGNTIY
TRBV11-2,TRBJ1-1,.,ASSPRDSRVNTEAF
TRBV19,TRBJ2-1,.,ASSSFDRGLGEQF
TRBV4-1,TRBJ2-3,.,ASSLIMRDSGTYSTDTQY
TRBV6-1,TRBJ2-7,few,ASSQGYYYEQY
TRBV19,TRBJ1-3,.,ATLPREGGGNTIY
TRBV5-1,TRBJ1-6,few,ASSIEPGLHSPLH
TRBV15,TRBJ2-2,.,ATSRDTVLKTGELF
TRBV5-1,TRBJ1-3,.,ASSNTGFGNTIY
TRBV6-6,TRBJ2-1,.,ASSYSGGMGNEQF
TRBV5-4,TRBJ1-2,few,ASSPTGVYGYT
TRBV7-3,TRBJ1-2,.,ASSFTGNYGYT